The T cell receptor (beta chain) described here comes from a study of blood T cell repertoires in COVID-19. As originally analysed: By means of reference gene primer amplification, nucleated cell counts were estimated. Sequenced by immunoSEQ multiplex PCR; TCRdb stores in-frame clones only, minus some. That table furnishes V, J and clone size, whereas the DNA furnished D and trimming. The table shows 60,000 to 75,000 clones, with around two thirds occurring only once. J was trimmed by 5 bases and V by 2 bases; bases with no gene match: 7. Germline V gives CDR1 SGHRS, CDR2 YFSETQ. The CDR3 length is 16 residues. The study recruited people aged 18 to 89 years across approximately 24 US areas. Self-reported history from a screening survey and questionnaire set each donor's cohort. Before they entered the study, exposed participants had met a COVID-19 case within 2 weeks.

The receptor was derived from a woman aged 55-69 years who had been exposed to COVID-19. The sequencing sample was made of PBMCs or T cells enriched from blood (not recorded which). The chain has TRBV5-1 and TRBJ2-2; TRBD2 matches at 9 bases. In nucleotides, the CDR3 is TGCGCCAGCAGCTTAGTAGCGGGAGTGCGAACCGGGGAGCTGTTTTTT. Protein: CASSLVAGVRTGELFF.